Only one count was recorded for the clone carrying this T cell receptor (beta chain). DNA at approximately 200 ng, 25,000 to 35,000 T cell genomes, went into sorted-subset replicate PCRs. Assay used: immunoSEQ multiplex PCR; TCRdb lists only in-frame clones, some missing. Of 1.5 million to 1.9 million clones listed, 95% to 99% are singletons. Memory CD4+ cells were the fraction left after CD45RA+ naive selection. This specimen comes from a study of shared clonotypes between healthy human individuals. The clonotype originates from a man aged 25-45 years in good health. Material: naive CD4+ T cells sorted from blood. Specified subset: CD45RA+ positively selected.

The CDR3 DNA reads as TGCGCCAGTGGGGACTGGGCCTACAATGAGCAGTTCTTC. Its protein is CASGDWAYNEQFF. The rearrangement joins TRBV10-2 to TRBJ2-1; tentative D call: TRBD2 (6 bases). This CDR3 spans 13 amino acids. The germline gives CDR1 WSHSY, CDR2 SAAADI. V was trimmed by 9 bases and J by 2 bases, leaving 11 bases between them.